These 19 T cell receptor beta chains were all obtained from the same sample, sequenced in a study of lymphopenia after photon versus proton radiotherapy. This table comes from immunoSEQ multiplex PCR, and its TCRdb copy is limited to in-frame clones, with some not included. This table holds about 33,000 clones, roughly 90% found once. Sequences were derived from peripheral blood, sampled from a patient treated with photon-based radiotherapy. The receptors derive from a woman between 50 and 59 years old with pancreatic cancer.

The chain uses TRBV2 and TRBJ2-7, with 7 bases aligning to TRBD2. This CDR3 has 17 amino acids. CDR1 and CDR2 (germline): SNHLY, FYNNEI. V gave up 5 bases and J gave up 1 base; unmatched junction bases: 14. The CDR3 bases are TGTGCCAGCAGTTCTAACCCGACGGGGGAGGGGTCCTACGAGCAGTACTTC. Its protein product is CASSSNPTGEGSYEQYF.

The chain is built from TRBV9 and TRBJ2-7, with D possibly matching TRBD1 (6 bases). Trimming took 0 bases from V and 3 from J, leaving 10 bases between them. The CDR3 runs 14 residues. Germline-derived CDR1 and CDR2 are SGDLS and YYNGEE. The CDR3 bases are TGTGCCAGCAGCGTAGGGGACAACAGCTACGAGCAGTACTTC. This codes for CASSVGDNSYEQYF.

The gene calls are TRBV19 and TRBJ1-1; D is uncertain. Trimming left V 4 bases short and J 4 bases short, with 16 bases between. CDR3 size: 15 residues. CDR1 is LNHDA and CDR2 is SQIVND in the germline V gene (reference sequence). CDR3 sequence reads: CASSSALQARTEAFF. The CDR3 DNA follows: TGTGCCAGTAGTAGCGCCCTTCAAGCTCGCACTGAAGCTTTCTTT.

The gene calls are TRBV30 and TRBJ2-7, with 9 bases that match TRBD1. Germline V CDR1 and CDR2: GTSNPN, SVGIG (reference sequence). This CDR3 contains 14 residues. Germline trimming cut 6 bases from V and 1 base from J; bases unmatched to any gene: 7. The CDR3 DNA reads TGTGCCTGTGGGTCCGGGACAGGGTCCTACGAGCAGTACTTC. Translation: CACGSGTGSYEQYF.

The CDR3 coding sequence is TGTGGCATCAGGGAGGCGGAGGGCACTGAAGCTTTCTTT. Translation gives CGIREAEGTEAFF. The rearrangement links TRBV19 to TRBJ1-1; TRBD1 might be the D (5 bases). From germline, CDR1 is LNHDA and CDR2 SQIVND (reference sequence). The CDR3 loop spans 13 amino acids.

The CDR3 region has the DNA TGTGCCAGCCCCCCCTACGAGCAGTACTTC. Translation gives CASPPYEQYF. This chain uses TRBV18 with TRBJ2-7; D unclear. With 8 bases removed from V and 2 bases from J, the gap between germline ends came to 4 bases. This CDR3 spans 10 amino acids. In germline, CDR1 is KGHSH, CDR2 LQKENI. The whole variable domain, remainder taken from reference TRBV18 and TRBJ2-7, is NAGVMQNPRHLVRRRGQEARLRCSPMKGHSHVYWYRQLPEEGLKFMVYLQKENIIDESGMPKERFSAEFPKEGPSILRIQQVVRGDSAAYFCASPPYEQYFGPGTRLTVT.

This sequence joins TRBV9 and TRBJ2-7; D perhaps matches TRBD2 (6 bases). Germline CDR1 SGDLS, CDR2 YYNGEE. The CDR3 loop spans 13 amino acids. Trimming cost V 0 bases and J 6 bases, with 10 bases left between them. The CDR3 loop reads CASSVEGGSEQYF. The CDR3 nucleotides are TGTGCCAGCAGCGTAGAGGGAGGCTCCGAGCAGTACTTC.

This chain links TRBV7-6 with TRBJ2-1; maybe TRBD1 (5 bases). CDR3 length equals 16 residues. Germline lookup yields CDR1 SGHVS and CDR2 FNYEAQ. The V and J ends lost 4 bases and 0 bases respectively, with 13 bases between them. The CDR3 sequence is CASSSPGFGSYNEQFF. Here the CDR3 DNA reads TGTGCCAGCAGCTCGCCAGGGTTTGGCTCCTACAATGAGCAGTTCTTC.

The chain combines TRBV7-8 with TRBJ2-5; no reliable D call. Deletions cut 5 bases from V and 5 bases from J, with 12 bases between. The CDR3 is made up of 13 amino acids. Per germline, CDR1 SGHVS and CDR2 FQNEAQ. The CDR3 coding sequence is TGTGCCAGCAGCCCCCCCCGATGGGAGACCCAGTACTTC. Protein: CASSPPRWETQYF. Looking up the rest from reference TRBV7-8 and TRBJ2-5 gives the full variable domain: GAGVSQSPRYKVAKRGQDVALRCDPISGHVSLFWYQQALGQGPEFLTYFQNEAQLDKSGLPSDRFFAERPEGSVSTLKIQRTQQEDSAVYLCASSPPRWETQYFGPGTRLLVL.

J is TRBJ1-4 and V is TRBV18, with 9 bases fitting TRBD1. CDR3 length equals 14 residues. J was trimmed by 7 bases and V by 5 bases; bases with no gene match: 5. The V gene's germline CDR1 is KGHSH and CDR2 LQKENI. CDR3 in DNA: TGTGCCAGCTCATCCGGGACAGGGCCTGAAAAACTGTTTTTT. It specifies CASSSGTGPEKLFF.

The rearrangement joins TRBV27 to TRBJ2-3, with a possible D match to TRBD1 (6 bases). The CDR3 covers 16 residues. Deletions cut 2 bases from V and 3 bases from J, with 15 bases between. Germline lookup yields CDR1 MNHEY and CDR2 SMNVEV (reference sequence). The CDR3 region has the DNA TGTGCCAGCAGTTTAAGGGGGATAGAGCCTACAGATACGCAGTATTTT. Translating it yields CASSLRGIEPTDTQYF.

The V gene is TRBV6-5, the J gene TRBJ2-5; D call uncertain. This CDR3 region has 14 residues. Germline V CDR1 and CDR2: MNHEY, SVGAGI. The V end lost 8 bases, the J end lost 1 base, and 14 bases lay between the germline ends. The CDR3 here is CASATAGFQETQYF. The CDR3 nucleotides read TGTGCCAGCGCCACGGCCGGGTTCCAAGAGACCCAGTACTTC.

The chain carries TRBV5-6 and TRBJ2-3; 8 bases fit TRBD1. The CDR3 sequence is 15 residues long. The germline V gene encodes CDR1 SGHDT and CDR2 YYEEEE. Germline trimming cut 0 bases from V and 3 bases from J; bases unmatched to any gene: 3. The CDR3 region is CASSLAGGWTDTQYF. The CDR3 nucleotides read TGTGCCAGCAGCTTGGCAGGGGGCTGGACAGATACGCAGTATTTT.

This chain connects TRBV6-1 to TRBJ1-6, with D tentatively TRBD1 (5 bases). Trimming left V 11 bases short and J 1 base short, with 15 bases between. Germline loops: CDR1 MNHNS, CDR2 SASEGT. This CDR3 has 15 amino acids. The CDR3 spells CAGRVGVSYNSPLHF. The DNA for the CDR3 is TGTGCCGGCCGAGTGGGGGTTTCCTATAATTCACCCCTCCACTTT.

This sequence joins TRBV5-4 and TRBJ2-3; D is tentatively TRBD1 or TRBD2 (5 bases each). V lost 0 bases, J lost 0 bases, and 8 bases lay in between. The CDR3 sequence is 15 residues long. CDR1 and CDR2 from the germline V gene are SGHNT and YYREEE (reference sequence). The CDR3 loop reads CASSLGGGSTDTQYF. The CDR3 bases are TGTGCCAGCAGCTTGGGGGGCGGGAGCACAGATACGCAGTATTTT.

The rearrangement joins TRBV6-5 to TRBJ2-1, with TRBD1 matching over 10 bases. Germline V gives CDR1 MNHEY, CDR2 SVGAGI. V trimming: 6 bases; J trimming: 8 bases; junction bases outside the gene matches: 10. This CDR3 is built from 15 residues. CDR3 coding DNA: TGTGCCAGCAGCCCGCAGACAGGGGGCGCGTATGAGCAGTTCTTC. Translating gives CASSPQTGGAYEQFF.

CDR3 sequence: CASRPRPPGQGSGANVLTF. The CDR3 DNA is TGTGCCAGCAGGCCCAGACCTCCGGGACAGGGGTCTGGGGCCAACGTCCTGACTTTC. V gene TRBV5-4 combines with J gene TRBJ2-6; 10 nucleotides line up with TRBD1. The length of the CDR3 is 19 residues. The germline V gene encodes CDR1 SGHNT and CDR2 YYREEE (reference sequence). Trimming removed 5 bases from V and 1 base from J; junction bases left unmatched: 12.

The V call is TRBV5-1, the J call TRBJ2-2, with 7 bases aligning to TRBD2. Germline trimming cut 0 bases from V and 4 bases from J; bases unmatched to any gene: 6. Germline values: CDR1 SGHRS, CDR2 YFSETQ. There are 16 residues in the CDR3. The CDR3 nucleotides are TGCGCCAGCAGCTTGGCAGCTAGCGGACCCACCGGGGAGCTGTTTTTT. This translates into CASSLAASGPTGELFF. The variable domain in full, completed from reference TRBV5-1 and TRBJ2-2, reads KAGVTQTPRYLIKTRGQQVTLSCSPISGHRSVSWYQQTPGQGLQFLFEYFSETQRNKGNFPGRFSGRQFSNSRSEMNVSTLELGDSALYLCASSLAASGPTGELFFGEGSRLTVL.

The V and J genes are TRBV7-8 and TRBJ1-1; 7 bases are shared with TRBD1. The ends lost 3 bases at V and 8 bases at J; junction bases unmatched: 3. The CDR3 has 12 amino acids. Germline CDR1 SGHVS, CDR2 FQNEAQ. The CDR3 nucleotides read TGTGCCAGCAGCTTCGGAGGGGGCGAAGCTTTCTTT. It is translated as CASSFGGGEAFF.